The 24 T cell receptor beta chains below come from one sample, sequenced in a study of shared clonotypes between healthy human individuals. Clones were sequenced by immunoSEQ multiplex PCR, and TCRdb holds only the in-frame ones, with some missing. This repertoire shows 2 million to 2.5 million clones, 85% to 95% found once; its top ten account for roughly 0.36%. Sequencing used naive CD4+ T cells from PBMCs. Indicated subset: CD45RA+ positively selected. The source is a man between 18 and 35 years old in good health. Some clones in this sample may be carry-over from other donors' samples.

The chain links TRBV2 to TRBJ2-7; 7 bases fit TRBD2. The CDR3 is 14 residues long. The germline CDR1 and CDR2 sequences are SNHLY and FYNNEI. Trimming took 11 bases from V and 0 from J; bases not matched to a gene: 10. The CDR3 DNA follows: TGTGCCGTCGTGCCTAGCGGTAGCTCCTACGAGCAGTACTTC. Its protein is CAVVPSGSSYEQYF.

The gene calls are TRBV19 and TRBJ2-3; D perhaps matches TRBD1 (8 bases). The CDR3 consists of 15 residues. Per the germline V gene, CDR1 is LNHDA and CDR2 is SQIVND (reference sequence). Trimming left V 4 bases short and J 4 bases short, with 15 bases between. For the CDR3, the DNA is TGTGCCAGTAGTAACAGGGGGGGCTCGGCAGATACGCAGTATTTT. This encodes CASSNRGGSADTQYF.

The chain has TRBV9 and TRBJ2-1, with TRBD2 matching 10 bases. Germline V lookup: CDR1 SGDLS, CDR2 YYNGEE. Trimming took 0 bases from V and 6 from J; bases not matched to a gene: 6. The CDR3 spans 16 residues. The CDR3 region has the DNA TGTGCCAGCAGCGTAGGAGCGGGAGGGCCATTCAATGAGCAGTTCTTC. Translated: CASSVGAGGPFNEQFF.

The gene calls are TRBV28 and TRBJ1-1, with D unresolved. This CDR3 is built from 10 residues. Germline V lookup: CDR1 MDHEN, CDR2 SYDVKM. Trimming pared 3 bases from V and 9 bases from J, leaving 5 bases between. In DNA form, the CDR3 reads TGTGCCAGCAGTTTTGGTCAAGCTTTCTTT. This sequence encodes CASSFGQAFF.

The V and J genes are TRBV18 and TRBJ1-4; unclear D gene. CDR3 length: 16 residues. Trimming removed 0 bases from V and 5 bases from J, with 13 bases in between. The germline gives CDR1 KGHSH, CDR2 LQKENI. Here the CDR3 reads CASSPPVMIPNEKLFF. The DNA of the CDR3 is TGTGCCAGCTCACCACCGGTGATGATACCCAATGAAAAACTGTTTTTT.

V gene TRBV11-2 combines with J gene TRBJ2-2, with D unclear. Trimming took off 6 bases at V and 0 bases at J, with 20 bases between the two ends. Germline CDR1 reads SGHAT; CDR2 reads FQNNGV. This CDR3 comprises 18 residues. The CDR3: CASSLRYSRVANTGELFF. CDR3 in DNA: TGTGCCAGCAGTTTACGATATTCTAGGGTCGCGAACACCGGGGAGCTGTTTTTT.

The chain is built from TRBV2 and TRBJ2-7; D gene uncertain. Between the trimmed V and J ends, which lost 5 bases and 6 bases, there was a span of 17 bases. Germline lookup yields CDR1 SNHLY and CDR2 FYNNEI. The CDR3 spans 14 residues. The CDR3 nucleotides are TGTGCCAGCAGTACCGACAAATCCTATGGCGAGCAGTACTTC. Protein product: CASSTDKSYGEQYF.

This chain joins TRBV28 and TRBJ2-7, with D perhaps matching TRBD2 (5 bases). The CDR3 totals 14 residues. V was shortened by 7 bases and J by 3 bases, with 16 bases between the two germline ends. Germline assignment: CDR1 MDHEN and CDR2 SYDVKM. The CDR3 reads CASTYRDLYYEQYF. The CDR3 region has the DNA TGTGCCAGCACCTACCGGGATCTCTACTACGAGCAGTACTTC. Full variable domain (rest looked up from reference TRBV28 and TRBJ2-7): DVKVTQSSRYLVKRTGEKVFLECVQDMDHENMFWYRQDPGLGLRLIYFSYDVKMKEKGDIPEGYSVSREKKERFSLILESASTNQTSMYLCASTYRDLYYEQYFGPGTRLTVT.

There are a few counts of this clone. This chain links TRBV5-6 with TRBJ1-5; D may be TRBD1 (5 bases). This CDR3 spans 14 amino acids. The germline gives CDR1 SGHDT, CDR2 YYEEEE. Trimming removed 3 bases at V and 7 bases at J, with 14 bases between. The CDR3 DNA sequence: TGTGCCAGCAGCTGGGGACCTTTACGGCAGCCCCAGCATTTT. It codes for CASSWGPLRQPQHF.

This chain uses TRBV15 with TRBJ1-1, with a possible D match to TRBD1 (5 bases). V lost 1 base to trimming and J lost 1 base, with 7 bases between them. The CDR3 has 14 residues. CDR1 and CDR2 from the germline V gene are LNHNV and YYDKDF (reference sequence). CDR3 protein: CATSRGQSNTEAFF. The CDR3 DNA is TGTGCCACCAGCAGAGGACAGTCGAACACTGAAGCTTTCTTT.

This clone has more than one count but fewer than ten. V is TRBV10-3 and J is TRBJ1-5, with D possibly matching TRBD1 (6 bases). Deletions cut 2 bases from V and 5 bases from J, with 10 bases between. The germline CDR1 and CDR2 sequences are ENHRY and SYGVKD. This CDR3 has 14 amino acids. The CDR3 DNA follows: TGTGCCATCAGTGAGCGAGGGGGGGATCAGCCCCAGCATTTT. Translation: CAISERGGDQPQHF.

The gene calls are TRBV6-5 and TRBJ2-7; D possibly corresponds to TRBD2 (5 bases). V shed 6 bases and J shed 5 bases, with 14 bases lying between them. Germline CDR1 MNHEY, CDR2 SVGAGI. The CDR3 is 13 amino acids. CDR3 in DNA: TGTGCCAGCAGGGAAGGCGGGTCCCACGAGCAGTACTTC. It translates to CASREGGSHEQYF.

The chain employs TRBV5-1 and TRBJ2-2, with 11 bases identical to TRBD1. The CDR3 spans 15 residues. The V and J ends lost 4 bases and 3 bases, in that order; junction bases with no gene match: 2. Germline CDR1 SGHRS, CDR2 YFSETQ. The CDR3 region is CASSQDRGHTGELFF. CDR3 nucleotide sequence: TGCGCCAGCAGCCAGGACAGGGGGCACACCGGGGAGCTGTTTTTT.

This clone was seen only once. This chain uses TRBV4-1 with TRBJ2-2, with D perhaps given as TRBD1 or TRBD2 (5 bases each). Germline V gene data show CDR1 as MGHRA and CDR2 as YSYEKL. V was pared by 4 bases and J by 4 bases, with 16 bases between. This CDR3 is built from 16 residues. The CDR3 DNA reads as TGCGCCAGCAGCCGTCAAGAGGGGCTGAGCACCGGGGAGCTGTTTTTT. It codes for CASSRQEGLSTGELFF.

This clone was seen only once. This chain connects TRBV7-3 to TRBJ2-1; 7 bases are shared with TRBD1. Germline trimming cut 6 bases from V and 12 bases from J; bases unmatched to any gene: 11. Looked up from germline, CDR1 is SGHTA and CDR2 is FQGTGA. The CDR3 is 13 amino acids. The CDR3 spells CASRYDRDPGQFF. CDR3 DNA sequence: TGTGCCAGCAGGTATGACAGGGACCCGGGGCAGTTCTTC.

The J gene is TRBJ1-1, the V gene TRBV7-3; D call uncertain. The CDR3 length is 13 residues. Germline V gives CDR1 SGHTA, CDR2 FQGTGA. The germline V and J ends were trimmed by 4 bases and 4 bases, with 10 bases remaining between them. Here the CDR3 reads CASSSLPGTEAFF. The CDR3 bases are TGTGCCAGCAGCTCGCTCCCTGGCACTGAAGCTTTCTTT.

The chain uses TRBV19 and TRBJ2-4; D might be TRBD1 (6 bases). The germline V gene has CDR1 LNHDA and CDR2 SQIVND (reference sequence). V lost 6 bases, J lost 0 bases, and 12 bases lay in between. This CDR3 spans 15 amino acids. CDR3 residues: CASRRTVLAKNIQYF. CDR3 nucleotides: TGTGCCAGTAGAAGGACAGTATTAGCCAAAAACATTCAGTACTTC.

The chain couples TRBV4-1 to TRBJ1-5, with D possibly being TRBD1 (5 bases). There are 14 residues in the CDR3. Germline CDR1 MGHRA, CDR2 YSYEKL. V dropped 3 bases and J dropped 6 bases, with 12 bases sitting between them. The CDR3 nucleotides are TGCGCCAGCAGCCAGAGTCAGGGTAGTCAGCCCCAGCATTTT. Protein sequence: CASSQSQGSQPQHF.

Worth noting for this clone: Germline is not matched at one junction end, which may reflect a read error. The chain's CDR3 is CASSPNLQGPLWLF. The DNA for the CDR3 is TGTGCCAGCTCACCAAATCTGCAGGGCCCCCTCTGGCTCTTC. The gene calls are TRBV18 and TRBJ2-1; weak D call: TRBD1 (5 bases). Germline CDR1 and CDR2: KGHSH and LQKENI. This CDR3 region has 14 residues.

The chain links TRBV2 to TRBJ1-5, with no clear D. V gave up 7 bases and J gave up 1 base, with 11 bases separating them. The CDR3 runs 14 residues. In germline, CDR1 is SNHLY, CDR2 FYNNEI. In DNA form, the CDR3 reads TGTGCCAGCACTCGGACGGTGAGCAATCAGCCCCAGCATTTT. This gives the protein CASTRTVSNQPQHF.

The CDR3 region is CASSLNGREGNNEQFF. The CDR3 DNA reads TGTGCCAGCAGCTTAAATGGGCGGGAGGGAAACAATGAGCAGTTCTTC. The rearrangement joins TRBV7-3 to TRBJ2-1, with 9 bases aligning to TRBD2. Looked up from germline, CDR1 is SGHTA and CDR2 is FQGTGA. With V trimmed by 1 base and J by 5 bases, 6 bases remained unmatched. The CDR3 has 16 amino acids.

Only one count was recorded for this clone. The gene calls are TRBV6-5 and TRBJ2-3, with 10 bases that match TRBD1. Germline trimming cut 4 bases from V and 4 bases from J; bases unmatched to any gene: 5. The CDR3 length is 15 residues. CDR1 and CDR2 (germline): MNHEY, SVGAGI. CDR3 nucleotide sequence: TGTGCCAGCAGTTCCGGGACAGGGGCTGCAGATACGCAGTATTTT. It yields the protein CASSSGTGAADTQYF.

J is TRBJ1-2 and V is TRBV2; D call uncertain. Germline CDR1 SNHLY, CDR2 FYNNEI. Trimming stripped 3 bases from V and 3 bases from J, with 8 bases between. This CDR3 region has 13 residues. CDR3 coding DNA: TGTGCCAGCAGTGATAGGTCGGACTATGGCTACACCTTC. It is translated as CASSDRSDYGYTF.

The V gene is TRBV5-1, the J gene TRBJ2-7; D is possibly TRBD1 or TRBD2 (5 bases each). V lost 0 bases to trimming and J lost 3 bases, with 22 bases between them. Germline loops: CDR1 SGHRS, CDR2 YFSETQ. The CDR3 is 18 residues long. The chain's CDR3 is CASSLAPGPEGAFYEQYF. CDR3 coding DNA: TGCGCCAGCAGCTTGGCCCCGGGACCTGAAGGGGCCTTCTACGAGCAGTACTTC.